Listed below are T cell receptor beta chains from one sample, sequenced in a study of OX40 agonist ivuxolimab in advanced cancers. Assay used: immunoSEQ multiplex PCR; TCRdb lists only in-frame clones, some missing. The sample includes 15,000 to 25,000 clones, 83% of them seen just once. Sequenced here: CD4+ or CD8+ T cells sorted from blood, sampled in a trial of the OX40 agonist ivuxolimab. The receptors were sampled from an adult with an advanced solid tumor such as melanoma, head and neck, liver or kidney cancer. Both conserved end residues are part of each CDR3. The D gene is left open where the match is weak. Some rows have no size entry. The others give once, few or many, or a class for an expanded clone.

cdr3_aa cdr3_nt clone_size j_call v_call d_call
CASSSAPSGSMDEQYF TGTGCCAGCAGCTCAGCTCCTAGCGGGAGTATGGACGAGCAGTACTTC . TRBJ2-7 TRBV7-9 TRBD2
CASSPTGGYEQYF TGTGCCAGCAGCCCTACAGGGGGCTACGAGCAGTACTTC . TRBJ2-7 TRBV9 TRBD1
CSVEGPRTDTQYF TGCAGCGTTGAAGGCCCACGCACAGATACGCAGTATTTT . TRBJ2-3 TRBV29-1 .
CASSKGPEQYF TGTGCCAGCAGCAAAGGTCCCGAGCAGTACTTC . TRBJ2-7 TRBV5-4 .
CASSLGVSEAFF TGTGCCAGCAGCTTAGGGGTATCTGAAGCTTTCTTT . TRBJ1-1 TRBV7-9 .
CASSLGAGYQPQHF TGTGCCAGCAGCTTAGGGGCAGGCTATCAGCCCCAGCATTTT . TRBJ1-5 TRBV7-8 .
CASSPEGEGDNEQFF TGTGCCAGCAGCCCCGAGGGGGAGGGGGACAATGAGCAGTTCTTC . TRBJ2-1 TRBV9 .
CASRRGMNTEAFF TGTGCCAGCAGAAGAGGTATGAACACTGAAGCTTTCTTT . TRBJ1-1 TRBV27 .
CASSPVGQLIDSGYTF TGTGCCAGCAGTCCAGTGGGACAGCTCATCGATAGTGGCTACACCTTC once TRBJ1-2 TRBV28 TRBD1
CASSVAGGSDYEQYF TGTGCCAGCAGCGTAGCCGGCGGGAGCGACTACGAGCAGTACTTC once TRBJ2-7 TRBV9 TRBD2
CASSLGSASEQYF TGTGCCAGCAGCTTAGGGAGTGCCTCCGAGCAGTACTTC . TRBJ2-7 TRBV5-4 .
CASSMAYRIDQPQHF TGTGCCAGTAGTATGGCATACCGTATCGATCAGCCCCAGCATTTT . TRBJ1-5 TRBV19 .
CASSTKQGASGNTIYF TGTGCCAGCAGCACCAAGCAGGGTGCCTCTGGAAACACCATATATTTT medium-sized TRBJ1-3 TRBV21-1 .
CASSLRLAGGRDTQYF TGTGCCAGCAGCTTGAGGCTAGCGGGAGGGCGAGATACGCAGTATTTT . TRBJ2-3 TRBV5-4 TRBD2
CATHPTGGVNQPQHF TGTGCCACCCACCCCACGGGAGGGGTCAACCAGCCCCAGCATTTT . TRBJ1-5 TRBV6-5 .
CASKGLGETQYF TGTGCCAGCAAGGGACTAGGAGAGACCCAGTACTTC . TRBJ2-5 TRBV7-8 TRBD2